Presented here are 2 T cell receptor beta chains from one specimen sequenced in a study of cytomegalovirus exposure and HLA in healthy donors. In the PCR, 60 Vbeta and 13 Jbeta primers were used. Sequencing was performed with immunoSEQ multiplex PCR; in TCRdb, only in-frame clones are kept and a portion is missing. The sample lists 250,000 to 350,000 clones, around 80% seen once, with about 0.28% in the top ten. Material: PBMCs. The receptor source for this set is a girl aged 2 to 10 in good health and CMV-seronegative.

This clone was found once. The chain joins TRBV7-9 to TRBJ1-2; 9 bases match TRBD1. The trim removed 1 base at V and 4 bases at J, leaving 7 bases unmatched. The germline V gene has CDR1 SEHNR and CDR2 FQNEAQ (reference sequence). There are 16 residues in the CDR3. CDR3 sequence: CASSLGRTGDVYGYTF. CDR3 in DNA: TGTGCCAGCAGCTTAGGGCGGACAGGGGATGTCTATGGCTACACCTTC.

This clone occurred a few times. The V and J genes are TRBV25-1 and TRBJ1-4; the match to TRBD1 covers 10 bases. The CDR3 is made up of 18 amino acids. The trim removed 2 bases at V and 7 bases at J, leaving 13 bases unmatched. Germline assignment: CDR1 MGHDK and CDR2 SYGVNS. This CDR3 is CASSETLLQGDRGEKLFF. For the CDR3, the DNA is TGTGCCAGCAGTGAAACCCTATTGCAAGGGGACAGGGGTGAAAAACTGTTTTTT. The entire variable domain, with the rest obtained from reference TRBV25-1 and TRBJ1-4, is as follows: EADIYQTPRYLVIGTGKKITLECSQTMGHDKMYWYQQDPGMELHLIHYSYGVNSTEKGDLSSESTVSRIRTEHFPLTLESARPSHTSQYLCASSETLLQGDRGEKLFFGSGTQLSVL.